Listed here are 2 T cell receptor beta chains from one sample, sequenced in a study of lymphopenia after photon versus proton radiotherapy. The data were produced by immunoSEQ multiplex PCR, yet TCRdb's version contains in-frame clones alone and is incomplete. The table records about 27,000 clones, approximately 86% of them present only once. The sample here was peripheral blood, taken from a patient treated with photon-based radiotherapy. The receptor source for this set is a man in his fifties or sixties with gastric cancer.

The J gene is TRBJ1-4, the V gene TRBV5-1; D possibly corresponds to TRBD1 (5 bases). With 6 bases removed from V and 5 bases from J, the gap between germline ends came to 14 bases. The CDR3 sequence is 14 residues long. The germline V gene has CDR1 SGHRS and CDR2 YFSETQ. CDR3 residues: CASNYGANNEKLFF. The CDR3 DNA reads as TGCGCCAGCAACTACGGGGCAAACAATGAAAAACTGTTTTTT.

The chain joins TRBV9 to TRBJ1-3; D unresolved. Germline V lookup: CDR1 SGDLS, CDR2 YYNGEE. This CDR3 has 15 residues. V was clipped by 4 bases and J by 0 bases, with 11 bases between them. CDR3 region: CASSLKPSSGNTIYF. The CDR3 DNA sequence: TGTGCCAGCAGCCTCAAACCGAGCTCTGGAAACACCATATATTTT.